The T cell receptor beta chain described here comes from a study of T cell responses to AZD1222 COVID-19 vaccine. Using immunoSEQ multiplex PCR, the repertoire was profiled, and TCRdb retains in-frame clones only, with some absent. The sample lists about 94,000 clones, 88% seen once, with less than 15% in the top ten. This CDR3 contains 13 residues. With 2 bases removed from V and 11 bases from J, the gap between germline ends came to 16 bases. The germline V gene has CDR1 SGHRS and CDR2 YFSETQ. Sequences were derived from peripheral blood, sampled on day 0 of AZD1222 vaccination. V and J are TRBV5-1 and TRBJ1-1; perhaps TRBD1 as D (5 bases). The TCR was taken from an adult in good health. CDR3: CASSLRPGLWAFF. Here the CDR3 DNA reads TGCGCCAGCAGCTTAAGACCGGGACTCTGGGCTTTCTTT. The variable domain in full, with the rest retrieved from reference TRBV5-1 and TRBJ1-1, is KAGVTQTPRYLIKTRGQQVTLSCSPISGHRSVSWYQQTPGQGLQFLFEYFSETQRNKGNFPGRFSGRQFSNSRSEMNVSTLELGDSALYLCASSLRPGLWAFFGQGTRLTVV.